One TCR beta chain is described in this entry. This clone was seen a few times. It has no known antigen specificity. No base quality information exists; no much larger clone differs at one position. Taken with the paper, the label for time point translates to: week 47, end of study. Each vaccine dose was 300 ug of a 20-mer mutant IDH1 peptide in Montanide, given subcutaneously with topical imiquimod. Patients were given eight vaccinations, in weeks 1, 3, 5, 7, 11, 15, 19 and 23, which matched visits V03 through V10. Newly diagnosed WHO grade 3 or 4 IDH1-mutant astrocytomas showing loss of nuclear ATRX were present in the donors. The samples were drawn from NOA16, a multicentre, single-arm, open-label phase I trial in Germany that tested a mutant IDH1 peptide vaccine in humans for the first time. Genomic DNA for TCRB sequencing was isolated from EDTA blood with the DNeasy Blood and Tissue Kit. Library prep was done by the immunoSEQ multiplex PCR assay. Rearranged TCR beta chain sequences were amplified using the hsTCRB Kit according to the manufacturer's protocol. TCRB libraries were sequenced on an Illumina MiSeq. In the source study's methods: Demultiplexing, trimming and gene mapping were performed with the kit vendor's proprietary platform. Entries here come from immuneACCESS through TCRdb and include only in-frame sequences with V and J called. Some clones fail to appear in such tables; in the studies checked, an unresolved V gene covers under half of the shortfall, and the cause of the remainder is unknown. V and J calls and clone size come straight from that table; D and trimming were deduced from the DNA. The sample yields tens of thousands of clones; roughly 82% were counted once. The top ten hold 8.9% of the sample.

These data belong to a study of a mutant IDH1 vaccine in newly diagnosed glioma listed by TCRdb under 2021. Regarding the research as a whole: Vaccination was initiated 4-6 weeks after radiotherapy alone, or concurrently with temozolomide cycles in the chemotherapy-containing groups. Peripheral blood samples were drawn at six visits, namely V03 (baseline), V05, V07, V10, V12 and V13. The week-35 safety follow-up was designated visit V12, and the week-47 end of study was designated visit V13. Of the 25 to 35 treated patients, 62.5% were male and roughly 38% were female, and a mean age of 40.4 years was recorded. Before enrollment, most patients had been given radiochemotherapy with temozolomide as standard therapy, while the rest had received either radiotherapy alone or temozolomide alone. For exploratory analyses, about 25 treated patients had longitudinal TCRB deep sequencing done wherever samples were available.

Results the study describes overall, beyond this receptor: Pseudoprogression appeared unrelated to alterations in the top peripheral T cell clonotypes detected by TCRB sequencing. Selection of PBMC samples for TCRB deep sequencing was based on availability. Immune responses induced by the vaccine were seen in approximately 93% of patients across multiple MHC alleles. According to the authors, sample limitations meant that analyses of patient blood samples could not be reproduced.

Cut back by 1 base and 7 bases, the V and J ends lie 14 bases apart. CDR1 and CDR2 are drawn from the germline V gene: SGHTA, FQGNSA. The CDR3, cysteine through phenylalanine, is 15 amino acids long. The DNA shown is the 45-base CDR3, in frame from base 1. The chain links TRBV7-2 with TRBJ1-5; the D gene is not confidently resolved. Sequenced here: PBMCs, sampled from a glioma patient whose treatment included an IDH1 peptide vaccine. The receptor was derived from a man aged 40-49 years with glioma. In nucleotide form, the sequence is TGTGCCAGCAGCTTAGGGGCCCAGGTCCTGCAGCCCCAGCATTTT. It codes for CASSLGAQVLQPQHF.